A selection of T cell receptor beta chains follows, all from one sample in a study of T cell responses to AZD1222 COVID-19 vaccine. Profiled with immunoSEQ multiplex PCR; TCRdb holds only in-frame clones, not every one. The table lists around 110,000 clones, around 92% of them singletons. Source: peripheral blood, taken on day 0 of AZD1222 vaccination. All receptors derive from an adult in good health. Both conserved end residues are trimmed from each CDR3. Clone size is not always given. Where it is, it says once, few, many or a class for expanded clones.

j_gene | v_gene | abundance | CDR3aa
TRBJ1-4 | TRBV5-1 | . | ASSLEGTGPEKLF
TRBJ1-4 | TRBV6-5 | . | ASTLWGATNEKLF
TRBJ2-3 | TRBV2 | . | ASTPGDTQY
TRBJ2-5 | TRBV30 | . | AWTRQETQY
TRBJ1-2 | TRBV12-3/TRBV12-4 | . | ASSFGRAGYT
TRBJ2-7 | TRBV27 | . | ASSLSTGGGYEQY
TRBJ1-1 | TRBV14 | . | ASSFLGGAEAF
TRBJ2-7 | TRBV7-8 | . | ASSRGTAFYEQY
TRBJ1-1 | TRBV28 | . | ASSLSVDRGLITEAF
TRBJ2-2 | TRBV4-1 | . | ASSPLFTGELF
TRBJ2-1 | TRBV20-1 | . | SASFIWTSGVYNEQF
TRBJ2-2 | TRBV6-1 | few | ASSEIMSGLARTGELF
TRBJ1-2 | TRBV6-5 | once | ASSYRPGQGRGGYT
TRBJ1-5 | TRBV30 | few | AWGGGSQPQH
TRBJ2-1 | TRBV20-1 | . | SAISGRRL
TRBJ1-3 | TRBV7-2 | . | ASSPTLSGNTIY
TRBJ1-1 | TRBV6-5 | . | ASIGRYTEAF
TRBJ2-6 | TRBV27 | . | ASRFDSYSGANVLT
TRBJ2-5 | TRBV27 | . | ASSLSGEVETQY
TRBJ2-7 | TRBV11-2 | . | ASKPGGIYEQY
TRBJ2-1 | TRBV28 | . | ASRTVGNEQF
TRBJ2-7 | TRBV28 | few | ASSPDFYEQY
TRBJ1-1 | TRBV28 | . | ASRSPVVLNTEAF
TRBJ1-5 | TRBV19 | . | ASSIDQQVGNQPQH
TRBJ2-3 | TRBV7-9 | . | ASSWTSGRATDTQY
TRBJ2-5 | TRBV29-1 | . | SEFTSGRARETQY
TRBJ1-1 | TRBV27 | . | ASSLSGGGATEAF
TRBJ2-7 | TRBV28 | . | ASSRGTTPYEQY
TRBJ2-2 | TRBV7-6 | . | ASSLAGGGTGELF
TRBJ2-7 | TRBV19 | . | ASSTLRDNYEQY
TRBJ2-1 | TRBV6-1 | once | ASTSGAGRSNEQF
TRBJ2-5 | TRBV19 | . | ASSTPRGVETQY
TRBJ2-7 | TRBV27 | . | ASSLLGQGGYEQY
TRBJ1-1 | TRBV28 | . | ASSSREAF
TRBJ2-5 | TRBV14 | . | ASSQEGLGTQY
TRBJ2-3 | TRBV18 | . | ASSFSGSLTDTQY
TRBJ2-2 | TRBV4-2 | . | ASSQDREELPPGELF
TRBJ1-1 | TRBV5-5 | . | ASSLVAGFTEAF
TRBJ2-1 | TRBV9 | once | ASSVGGEVGHYNEQF
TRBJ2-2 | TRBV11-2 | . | ASRVVAIGELF
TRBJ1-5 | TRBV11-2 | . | ASSLWAGRNQPQH
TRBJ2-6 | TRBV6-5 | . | TSTRTGHNVLT
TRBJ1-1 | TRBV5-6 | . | ASSSGGEMNTEAF
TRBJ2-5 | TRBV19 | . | ASSIPFPGETQY
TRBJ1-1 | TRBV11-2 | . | ASSRDRGRAEAF
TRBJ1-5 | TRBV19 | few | ASSIDRGGGQPQH
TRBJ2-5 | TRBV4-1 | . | ASSQVQGRETQY
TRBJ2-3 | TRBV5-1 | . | ASSFPGLAGGRTDTQY
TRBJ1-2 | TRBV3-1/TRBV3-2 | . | ASSQVQGVYGYT
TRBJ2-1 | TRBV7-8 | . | ASSLALDRYNEQF
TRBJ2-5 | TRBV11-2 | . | ASSLVGGTEETQY
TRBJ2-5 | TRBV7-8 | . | ASSTRDRETQY